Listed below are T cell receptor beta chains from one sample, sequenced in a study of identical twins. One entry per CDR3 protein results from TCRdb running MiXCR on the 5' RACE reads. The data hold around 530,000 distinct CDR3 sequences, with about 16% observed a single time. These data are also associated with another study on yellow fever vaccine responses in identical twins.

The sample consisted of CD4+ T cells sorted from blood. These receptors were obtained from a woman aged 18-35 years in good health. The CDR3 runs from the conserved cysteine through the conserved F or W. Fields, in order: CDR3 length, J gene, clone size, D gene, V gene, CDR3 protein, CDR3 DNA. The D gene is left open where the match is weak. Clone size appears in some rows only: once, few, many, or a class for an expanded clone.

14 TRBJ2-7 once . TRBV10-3 CAISRQDEWNEQYF TGTGCCATCAGTCGACAGGACGAGTGGAACGAGCAGTACTTC
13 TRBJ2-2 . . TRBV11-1 CASSLYDTGELFF TGTGCCAGCAGCCTCTACGACACCGGGGAGCTGTTTTTT
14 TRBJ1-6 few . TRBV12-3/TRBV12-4 CASRTGSGGSPLHF TGTGCCAGCAGAACCGGGTCCGGGGGGTCACCCCTCCACTTT
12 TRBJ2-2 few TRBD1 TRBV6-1 CASGTGSGELFF TGTGCCTCCGGGACAGGTTCTGGGGAGCTGTTTTTT
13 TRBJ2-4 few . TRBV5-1 CASSLGYEGTRDF TGCGCCAGCAGCTTGGGGTATGAGGGGACCCGGGACTTC
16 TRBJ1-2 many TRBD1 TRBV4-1 CASSQDRNRGYYGYTF TGCGCCAGCAGCCAAGATCGAAACAGGGGATACTATGGCTACACCTTC
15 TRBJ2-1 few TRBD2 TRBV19 CASSPLGLAGHEQFF TGTGCCAGTAGTCCACTAGGACTAGCGGGGCATGAGCAGTTCTTC
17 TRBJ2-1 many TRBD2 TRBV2 CASSEAGVLAGGNEQFF TGTGCCAGCAGTGAAGCGGGGGTACTAGCGGGAGGCAATGAGCAGTTCTTC
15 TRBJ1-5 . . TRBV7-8 CASSLLDLRNQPQHF TGTGCCAGCAGCTTATTGGACCTTAGGAATCAGCCCCAGCATTTT
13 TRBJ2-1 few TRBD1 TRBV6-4 CASSARDSLEQFF TGTGCCAGCAGTGCCCGGGACAGCCTAGAGCAGTTCTTC
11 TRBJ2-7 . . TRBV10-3 CAIGSSYEQYF TGTGCCATCGGCAGTTCCTACGAGCAGTACTTC
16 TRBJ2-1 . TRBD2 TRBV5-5 CASSQRLAGGENEQFF TGTGCCAGCAGCCAAAGACTAGCGGGAGGTGAGAACGAGCAGTTCTTC
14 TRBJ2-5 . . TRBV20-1 CRARDGAGGETQYF TGCCGTGCTAGAGATGGCGCAGGCGGCGAGACCCAGTACTTC
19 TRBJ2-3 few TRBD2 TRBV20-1 CSARVPGLAFPTSTDTQYF TGCAGTGCTAGAGTCCCGGGACTAGCGTTTCCCACTAGCACAGATACGCAGTATTTT
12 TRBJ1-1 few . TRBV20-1 CSAIDRGPEAFF TGCAGTGCAATAGATAGAGGGCCAGAAGCTTTCTTT